The present T cell receptor beta chain was sequenced within a study of response to subunit inactivated influenza vaccine. Study conclusions and caveats: Each seasonal influenza vaccination, the authors suggested, recruits few new T cells.

In TCRdb, the RT-PCR reads were re-called with MiXCR into one record per CDR3 protein. Of 500,000 or so distinct CDR3 sequences listed, 9.5% to 12% are singletons. The CDR3 is 11 residues long. Germline CDR1 and CDR2: GTSNPN and SVGIG (reference sequence). Deletions cut 8 bases from V and 6 bases from J, with 10 bases between. This clonotype has at least ten counts. Its antigen remains unknown. The sequence derives from a man aged 45-65 years who received an inactivated influenza vaccine. Source: PBMCs from blood, taken roughly 46 days after vaccination. V is TRBV30 and J is TRBJ2-2, with D perhaps TRBD2 (6 bases). Here the CDR3 DNA reads TGTGCCCGAGGGAGGCCCGGGGAGCTGTTTTTT. This encodes CARGRPGELFF.